This T cell receptor (beta chain) was profiled in a study of cytomegalovirus exposure and HLA in healthy donors. Study at large: In a previous analysis, about 100 million unique TCR beta sequences were found from 150 million to 200 million T cells.

In the PCR, 60 Vbeta and 13 Jbeta primers were used. TCRdb's table, derived via immunoSEQ multiplex PCR, lists solely in-frame clones and lacks some. The sample consists of 150,000 to 200,000 clones, roughly 65% of them appearing once. Germline V gene data show CDR1 as SGHDT and CDR2 as YYEEEE. This CDR3 spans 12 amino acids. Trimming removed 7 bases at V and 1 base at J, with 7 bases between. Study-level findings and limits: Confirmation was obtained in vitro that a few CMV-associated chains are specific for CMV antigens. Altogether, more than 150 TCR beta chains were recorded as cytomegalovirus-associated. Most CMV-associated TCR beta chains were later found to appear HLA-restricted.

This clone was seen only a few times. The antigen remains undetermined. Source material: PBMCs. This TCR was recovered from a man aged 18 to 30 in good health and CMV-seropositive. The gene calls are TRBV5-6 and TRBJ2-3; D call uncertain. In DNA form, the CDR3 reads TGTGCCAGCGGCCTCCGCACAGATACGCAGTATTTT. This codes for CASGLRTDTQYF.